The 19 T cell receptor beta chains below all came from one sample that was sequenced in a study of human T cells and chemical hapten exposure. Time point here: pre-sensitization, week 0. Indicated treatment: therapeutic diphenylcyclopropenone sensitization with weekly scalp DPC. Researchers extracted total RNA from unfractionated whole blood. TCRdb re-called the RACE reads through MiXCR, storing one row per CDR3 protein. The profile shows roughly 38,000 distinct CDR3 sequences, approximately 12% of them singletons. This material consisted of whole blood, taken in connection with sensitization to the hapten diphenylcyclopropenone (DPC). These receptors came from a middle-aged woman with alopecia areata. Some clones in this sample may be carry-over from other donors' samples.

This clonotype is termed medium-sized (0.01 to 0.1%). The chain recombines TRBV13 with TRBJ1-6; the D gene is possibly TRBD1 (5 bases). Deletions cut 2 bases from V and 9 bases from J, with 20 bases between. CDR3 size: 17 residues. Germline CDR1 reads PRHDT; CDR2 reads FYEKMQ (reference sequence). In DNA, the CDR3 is TGTGCCAGCAGCTTAAAGCGGGTCGGGGCTTTGGGTTCACCCCTCCACTTT. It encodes CASSLKRVGALGSPLHF.

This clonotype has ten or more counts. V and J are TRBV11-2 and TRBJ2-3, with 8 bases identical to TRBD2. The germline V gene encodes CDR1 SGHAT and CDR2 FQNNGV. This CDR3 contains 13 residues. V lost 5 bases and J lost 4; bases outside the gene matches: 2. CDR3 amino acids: CASSQTSADTQYF. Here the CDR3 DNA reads TGTGCCAGCAGCCAGACTAGCGCAGATACGCAGTATTTT.

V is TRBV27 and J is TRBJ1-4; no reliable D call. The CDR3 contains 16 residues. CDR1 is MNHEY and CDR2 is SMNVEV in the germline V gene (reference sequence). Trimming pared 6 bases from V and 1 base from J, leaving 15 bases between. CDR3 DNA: TGTGCCAGCAGCCCGGGGAAGGAGGTAACTAATGAAAAACTGTTTTTT. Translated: CASSPGKEVTNEKLFF.

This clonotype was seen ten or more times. In DNA, the CDR3 is TGTGCCAGCAGCTCAAGTCGCTACGAGCAGTACTTC. This codes for CASSSSRYEQYF. The genes are TRBV7-2 and TRBJ2-7; D unclear. CDR3 length: 12 residues. Germline loops: CDR1 SGHTA, CDR2 FQGNSA. V shed 4 bases and J shed 3 bases, with 7 bases lying between them.

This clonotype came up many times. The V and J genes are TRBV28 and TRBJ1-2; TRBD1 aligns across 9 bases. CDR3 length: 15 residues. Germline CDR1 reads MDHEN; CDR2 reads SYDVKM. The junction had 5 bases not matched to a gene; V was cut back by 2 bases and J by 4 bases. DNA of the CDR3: TGTGCCAGCAGTTTAGGGGGACAGGGAACCTATGGCTACACCTTC. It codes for CASSLGGQGTYGYTF.

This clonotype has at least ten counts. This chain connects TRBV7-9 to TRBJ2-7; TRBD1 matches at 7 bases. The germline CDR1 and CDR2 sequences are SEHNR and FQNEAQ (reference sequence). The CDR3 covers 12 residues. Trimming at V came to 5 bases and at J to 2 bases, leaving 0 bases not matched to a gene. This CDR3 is CASSGQAYEQYF. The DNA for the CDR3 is TGTGCCAGCAGCGGACAGGCCTACGAGCAGTACTTC. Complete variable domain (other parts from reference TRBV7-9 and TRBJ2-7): DTGVSQNPRHKITKRGQNVTFRCDPISEHNRLYWYRQTLGQGPEFLTYFQNEAQLEKSRLLSDRFSAERPKGSFSTLEIQRTEQGDSAMYLCASSGQAYEQYFGPGTRLTVT.

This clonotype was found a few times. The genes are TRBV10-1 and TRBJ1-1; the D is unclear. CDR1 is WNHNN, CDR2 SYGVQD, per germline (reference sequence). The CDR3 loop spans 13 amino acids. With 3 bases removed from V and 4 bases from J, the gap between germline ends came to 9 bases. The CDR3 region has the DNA TGCGCCAGCAGTGAAGTTGTGGGCACTGAAGCTTTCTTT. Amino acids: CASSEVVGTEAFF.

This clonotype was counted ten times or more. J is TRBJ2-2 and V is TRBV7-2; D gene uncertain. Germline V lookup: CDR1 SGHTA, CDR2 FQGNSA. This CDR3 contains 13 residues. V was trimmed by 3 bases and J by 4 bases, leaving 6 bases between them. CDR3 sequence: CASSFHSTGELFF. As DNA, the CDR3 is TGTGCCAGCAGCTTCCATTCCACCGGGGAGCTGTTTTTT.

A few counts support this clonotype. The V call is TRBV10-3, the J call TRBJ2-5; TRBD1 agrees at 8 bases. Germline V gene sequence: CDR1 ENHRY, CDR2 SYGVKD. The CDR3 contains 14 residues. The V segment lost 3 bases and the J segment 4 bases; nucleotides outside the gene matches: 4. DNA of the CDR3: TGTGCCATCAGTGAAGGCAGGGGGCGAGAGACCCAGTACTTC. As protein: CAISEGRGRETQYF.

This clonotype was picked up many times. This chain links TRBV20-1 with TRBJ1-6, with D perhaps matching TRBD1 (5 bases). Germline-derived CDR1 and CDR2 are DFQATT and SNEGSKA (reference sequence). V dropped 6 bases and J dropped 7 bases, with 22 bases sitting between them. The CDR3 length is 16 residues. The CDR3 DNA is TGCAGTGCAAACCAGGGTCAGGGAGGTCCAAATTCACCCCTCCACTTT. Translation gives CSANQGQGGPNSPLHF.

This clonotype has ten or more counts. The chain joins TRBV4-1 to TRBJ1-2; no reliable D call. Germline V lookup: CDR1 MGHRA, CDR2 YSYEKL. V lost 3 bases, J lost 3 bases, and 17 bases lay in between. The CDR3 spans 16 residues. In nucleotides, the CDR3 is TGCGCCAGCAGCCAGGCCGTCACGGACTGGGACTATGGCTACACCTTC. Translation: CASSQAVTDWDYGYTF.

The CDR3 loop reads CASSRLETQYF. For the CDR3, the DNA is TGTGCCAGCTCAAGGCTAGAGACCCAGTACTTC. This sequence joins TRBV28 and TRBJ2-5; D gene ambiguous. The germline V and J ends were trimmed by 8 bases and 4 bases, with 8 bases remaining between them. Germline assignment: CDR1 MDHEN and CDR2 SYDVKM. The CDR3 has 11 residues.

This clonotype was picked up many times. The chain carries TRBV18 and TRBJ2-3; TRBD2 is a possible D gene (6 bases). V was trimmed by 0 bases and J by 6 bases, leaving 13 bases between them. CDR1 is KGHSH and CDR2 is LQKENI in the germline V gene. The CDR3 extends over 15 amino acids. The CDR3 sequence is CASSPPLAGMDTQYF. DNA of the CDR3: TGTGCCAGCTCACCACCTCTGGCGGGGATGGATACGCAGTATTTT. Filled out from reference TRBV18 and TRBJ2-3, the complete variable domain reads NAGVMQNPRHLVRRRGQEARLRCSPMKGHSHVYWYRQLPEEGLKFMVYLQKENIIDESGMPKERFSAEFPKEGPSILRIQQVVRGDSAAYFCASSPPLAGMDTQYFGPGTRLTVL.

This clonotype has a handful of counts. CDR3 nucleotides: TGCGCCAGCAGCTTCGACAGTTTAGGGAATGAGCAGTTCTTC. Its translation: CASSFDSLGNEQFF. This chain uses TRBV5-1 with TRBJ2-1, with D tentatively TRBD1 (5 bases). Germline CDR1 and CDR2: SGHRS and YFSETQ. V was trimmed by 2 bases and J by 7 bases, leaving 13 bases between them. CDR3 size: 14 residues.

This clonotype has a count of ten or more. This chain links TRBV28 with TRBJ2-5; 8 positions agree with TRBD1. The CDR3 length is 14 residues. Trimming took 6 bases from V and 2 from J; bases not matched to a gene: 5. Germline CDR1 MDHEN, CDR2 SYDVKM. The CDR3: CASSRQGRQETQYF. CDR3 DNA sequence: TGTGCCAGCAGCCGACAGGGGAGACAAGAGACCCAGTACTTC. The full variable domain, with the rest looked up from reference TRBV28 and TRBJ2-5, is DVKVTQSSRYLVKRTGEKVFLECVQDMDHENMFWYRQDPGLGLRLIYFSYDVKMKEKGDIPEGYSVSREKKERFSLILESASTNQTSMYLCASSRQGRQETQYFGPGTRLLVL.

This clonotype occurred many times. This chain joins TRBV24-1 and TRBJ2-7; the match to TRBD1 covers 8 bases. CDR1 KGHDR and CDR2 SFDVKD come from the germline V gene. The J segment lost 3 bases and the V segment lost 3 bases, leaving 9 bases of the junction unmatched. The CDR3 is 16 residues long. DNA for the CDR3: TGTGCCACCAGTGATCCCGACAGGGGAGAAATCTACGAGCAGTACTTC. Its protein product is CATSDPDRGEIYEQYF.

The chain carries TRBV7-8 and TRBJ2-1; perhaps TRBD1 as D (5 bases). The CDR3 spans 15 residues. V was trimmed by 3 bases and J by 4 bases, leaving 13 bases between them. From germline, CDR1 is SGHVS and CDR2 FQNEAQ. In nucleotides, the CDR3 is TGTGCCAGCAGCTTGCGGCCGGACAAATACAATGAGCAGTTCTTC. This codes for CASSLRPDKYNEQFF.

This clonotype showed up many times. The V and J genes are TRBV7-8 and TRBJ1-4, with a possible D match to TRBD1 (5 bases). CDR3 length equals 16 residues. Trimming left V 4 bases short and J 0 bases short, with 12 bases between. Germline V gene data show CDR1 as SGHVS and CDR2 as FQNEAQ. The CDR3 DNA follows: TGTGCCAGCAGCTCCCGACAGAGTGCAACTAATGAAAAACTGTTTTTT. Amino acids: CASSSRQSATNEKLFF.

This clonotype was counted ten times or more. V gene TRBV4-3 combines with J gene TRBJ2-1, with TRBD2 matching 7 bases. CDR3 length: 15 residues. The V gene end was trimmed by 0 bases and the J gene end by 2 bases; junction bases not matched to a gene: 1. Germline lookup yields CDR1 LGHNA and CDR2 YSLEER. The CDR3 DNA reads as TGCGCCAGCAGCCAAGATGGGACTACCTACAATGAGCAGTTCTTC. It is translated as CASSQDGTTYNEQFF.